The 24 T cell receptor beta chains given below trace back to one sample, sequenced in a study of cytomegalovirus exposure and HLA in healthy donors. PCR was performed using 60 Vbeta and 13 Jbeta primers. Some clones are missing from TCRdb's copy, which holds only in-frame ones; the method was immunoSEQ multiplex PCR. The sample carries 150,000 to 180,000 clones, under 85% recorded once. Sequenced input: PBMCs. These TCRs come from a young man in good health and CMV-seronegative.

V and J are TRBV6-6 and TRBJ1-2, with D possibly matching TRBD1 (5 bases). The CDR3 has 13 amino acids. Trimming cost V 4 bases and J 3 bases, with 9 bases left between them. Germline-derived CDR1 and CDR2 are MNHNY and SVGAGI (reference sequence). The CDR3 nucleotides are TGTGCCAGCAGTTCCAGGGTGGACTATGGCTACACCTTC. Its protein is CASSSRVDYGYTF.

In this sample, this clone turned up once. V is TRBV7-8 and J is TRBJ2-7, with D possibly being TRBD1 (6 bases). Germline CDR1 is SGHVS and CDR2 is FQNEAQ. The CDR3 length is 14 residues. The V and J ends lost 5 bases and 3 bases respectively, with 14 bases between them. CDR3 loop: CASSHDRRYYEQYF. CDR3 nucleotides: TGTGCCAGCAGCCACGACAGGAGATACTACGAGCAGTACTTC.

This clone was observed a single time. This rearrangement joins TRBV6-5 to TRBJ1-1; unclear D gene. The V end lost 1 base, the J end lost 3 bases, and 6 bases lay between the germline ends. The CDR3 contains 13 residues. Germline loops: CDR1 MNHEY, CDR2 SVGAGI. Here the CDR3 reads CASSYFTHTEAFF. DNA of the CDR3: TGTGCCAGCAGTTACTTTACACACACTGAAGCTTTCTTT.

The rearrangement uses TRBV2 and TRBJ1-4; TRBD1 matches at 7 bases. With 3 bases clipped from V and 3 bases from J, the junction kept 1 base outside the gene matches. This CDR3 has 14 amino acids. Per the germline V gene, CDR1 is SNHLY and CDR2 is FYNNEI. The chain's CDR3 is CASSDGQANEKLFF. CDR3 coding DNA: TGTGCCAGCAGTGATGGACAGGCTAATGAAAAACTGTTTTTT.

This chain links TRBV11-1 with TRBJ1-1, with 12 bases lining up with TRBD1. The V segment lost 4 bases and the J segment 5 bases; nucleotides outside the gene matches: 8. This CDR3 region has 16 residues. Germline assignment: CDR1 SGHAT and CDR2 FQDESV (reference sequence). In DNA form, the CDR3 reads TGTGCCAGCAGCTCCCGGGACAGGGGGCGCGGGACTGAAGCTTTCTTT. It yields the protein CASSSRDRGRGTEAFF.

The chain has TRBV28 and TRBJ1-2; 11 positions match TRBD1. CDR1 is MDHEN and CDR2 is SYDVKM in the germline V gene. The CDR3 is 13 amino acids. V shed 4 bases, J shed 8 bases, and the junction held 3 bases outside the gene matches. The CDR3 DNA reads TGTGCCAGCAGTTGGACAGGGGGCGGGGGCTACACCTTC. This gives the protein CASSWTGGGGYTF.

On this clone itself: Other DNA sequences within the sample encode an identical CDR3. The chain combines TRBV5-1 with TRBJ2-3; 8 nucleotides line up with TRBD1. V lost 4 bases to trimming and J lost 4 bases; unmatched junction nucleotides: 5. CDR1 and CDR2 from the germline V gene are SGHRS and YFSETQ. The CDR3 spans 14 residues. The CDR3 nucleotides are TGCGCCAGCAGCCTAGGACAGGGCCCAGATACGCAGTATTTT. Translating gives CASSLGQGPDTQYF. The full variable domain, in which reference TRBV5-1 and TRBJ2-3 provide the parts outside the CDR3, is KAGVTQTPRYLIKTRGQQVTLSCSPISGHRSVSWYQQTPGQGLQFLFEYFSETQRNKGNFPGRFSGRQFSNSRSEMNVSTLELGDSALYLCASSLGQGPDTQYFGPGTRLTVL.

CDR3 bases: TGTGCCAGCAGTTACGCCCGCTGGAGTCCCACTGAAGCTTTCTTT. Its protein is CASSYARWSPTEAFF. V and J are TRBV6-5 and TRBJ1-1; D call uncertain. The CDR3 length is 15 residues. V was trimmed by 2 bases and J by 4 bases, leaving 14 bases between them. CDR1 is MNHEY, CDR2 SVGAGI, per germline.

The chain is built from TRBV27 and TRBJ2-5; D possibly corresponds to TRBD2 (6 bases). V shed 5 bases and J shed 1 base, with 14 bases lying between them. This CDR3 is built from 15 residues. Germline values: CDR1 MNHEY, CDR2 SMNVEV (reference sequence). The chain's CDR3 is CASSPRRGLQETQYF. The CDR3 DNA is TGTGCCAGCAGTCCCCGGCGGGGCCTCCAAGAGACCCAGTACTTC.

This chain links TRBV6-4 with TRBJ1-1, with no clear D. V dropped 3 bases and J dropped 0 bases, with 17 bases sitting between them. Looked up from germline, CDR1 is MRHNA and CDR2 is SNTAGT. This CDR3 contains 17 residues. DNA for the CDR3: TGTGCCAGCAGTGAAGACGGCAGAGGATTCATGAACACTGAAGCTTTCTTT. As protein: CASSEDGRGFMNTEAFF.

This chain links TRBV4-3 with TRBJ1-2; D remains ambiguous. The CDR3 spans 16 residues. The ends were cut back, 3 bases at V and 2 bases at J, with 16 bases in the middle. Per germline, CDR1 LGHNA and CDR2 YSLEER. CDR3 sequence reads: CASSHEISVGNYGYTF. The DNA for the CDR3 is TGCGCCAGCAGCCACGAAATTTCGGTGGGCAACTATGGCTACACCTTC.

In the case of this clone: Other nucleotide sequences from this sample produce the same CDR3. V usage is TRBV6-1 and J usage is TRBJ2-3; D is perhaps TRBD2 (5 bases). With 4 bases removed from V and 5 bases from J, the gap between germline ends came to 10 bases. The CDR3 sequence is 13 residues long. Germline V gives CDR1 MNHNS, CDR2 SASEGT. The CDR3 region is CASSATGLDTQYF. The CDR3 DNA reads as TGTGCCAGCAGTGCAACGGGGTTAGATACGCAGTATTTT.

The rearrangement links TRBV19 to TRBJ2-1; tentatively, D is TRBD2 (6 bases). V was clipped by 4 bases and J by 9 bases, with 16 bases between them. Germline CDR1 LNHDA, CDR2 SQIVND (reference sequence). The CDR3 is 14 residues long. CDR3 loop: CASSRVEGSREQFF. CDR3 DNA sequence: TGTGCCAGTAGTAGGGTGGAGGGGTCTCGTGAGCAGTTCTTC.

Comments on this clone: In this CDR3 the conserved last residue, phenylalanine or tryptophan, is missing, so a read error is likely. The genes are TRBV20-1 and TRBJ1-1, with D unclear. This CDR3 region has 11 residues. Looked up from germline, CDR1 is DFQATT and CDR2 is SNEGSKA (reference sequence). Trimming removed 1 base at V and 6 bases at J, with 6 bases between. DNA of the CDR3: TGCAGTGCTAGAGGATTTGCTGAAGCTTTCCTT. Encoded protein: CSARGFAEAFL.

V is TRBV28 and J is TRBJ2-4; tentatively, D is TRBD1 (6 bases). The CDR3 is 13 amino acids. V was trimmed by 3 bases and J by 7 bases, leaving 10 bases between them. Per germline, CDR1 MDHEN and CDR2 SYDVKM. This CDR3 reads CASSFRTVNIQYF. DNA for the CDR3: TGTGCCAGCAGTTTCCGGACAGTGAACATTCAGTACTTC.

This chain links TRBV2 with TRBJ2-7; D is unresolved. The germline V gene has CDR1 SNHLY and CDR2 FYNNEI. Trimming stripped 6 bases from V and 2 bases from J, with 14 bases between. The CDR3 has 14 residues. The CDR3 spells CASRARLLAYEQYF. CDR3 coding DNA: TGTGCCAGCAGAGCACGACTTCTCGCCTACGAGCAGTACTTC. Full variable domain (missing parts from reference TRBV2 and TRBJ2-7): EPEVTQTPSHQVTQMGQEVILRCVPISNHLYFYWYRQILGQKVEFLVSFYNNEISEKSEIFDDQFSVERPDGSNFTLKIRSTKLEDSAMYFCASRARLLAYEQYFGPGTRLTVT.

The CDR3 nucleotides read TGTGCCAGCAGCTTAAAGGATGGAGGCTCACCCCTCCACTTT. This gives the protein CASSLKDGGSPLHF. V gene TRBV5-4 combines with J gene TRBJ1-6, with unresolved D. Deletions cut 2 bases from V and 10 bases from J, with 13 bases between. Per the germline V gene, CDR1 is SGHNT and CDR2 is YYREEE (reference sequence). The CDR3 runs to 14 residues. The full variable domain, rest sourced from reference TRBV5-4 and TRBJ1-6, is ETGVTQSPTHLIKTRGQQVTLRCSSQSGHNTVSWYQQALGQGPQFIFQYYREEENGRGNFPPRFSGLQFPNYSSELNVNALELDDSALYLCASSLKDGGSPLHFGNGTRLTVT.

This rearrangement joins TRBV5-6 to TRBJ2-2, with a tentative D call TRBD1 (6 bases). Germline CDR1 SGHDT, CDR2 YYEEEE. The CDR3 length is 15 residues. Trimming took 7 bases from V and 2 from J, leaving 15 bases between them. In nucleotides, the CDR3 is TGTGCCAGCCGGAGACGGACAGTAAACACCGGGGAGCTGTTTTTT. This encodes CASRRRTVNTGELFF. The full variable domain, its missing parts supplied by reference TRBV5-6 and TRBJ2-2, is DAGVTQSPTHLIKTRGQQVTLRCSPKSGHDTVSWYQQALGQGPQFIFQYYEEEERQRGNFPDRFSGHQFPNYSSELNVNALLLGDSALYLCASRRRTVNTGELFFGEGSRLTVL.

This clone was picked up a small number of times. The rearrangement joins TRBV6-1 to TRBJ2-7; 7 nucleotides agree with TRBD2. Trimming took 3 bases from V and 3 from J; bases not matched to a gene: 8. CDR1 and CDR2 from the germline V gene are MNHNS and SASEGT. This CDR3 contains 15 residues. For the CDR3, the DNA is TGTGCCAGCAGTGACCGGACTAGAAGCAACTACGAGCAGTACGTC. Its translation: CASSDRTRSNYEQYV.

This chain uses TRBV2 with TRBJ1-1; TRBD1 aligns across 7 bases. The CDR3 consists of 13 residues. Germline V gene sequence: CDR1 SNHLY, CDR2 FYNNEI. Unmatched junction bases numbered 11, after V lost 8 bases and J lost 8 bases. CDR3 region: CASRERQGGEAFF. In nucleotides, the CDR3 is TGTGCCAGCCGAGAAAGACAGGGTGGGGAAGCTTTCTTT. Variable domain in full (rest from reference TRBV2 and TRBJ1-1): EPEVTQTPSHQVTQMGQEVILRCVPISNHLYFYWYRQILGQKVEFLVSFYNNEISEKSEIFDDQFSVERPDGSNFTLKIRSTKLEDSAMYFCASRERQGGEAFFGQGTRLTVV.

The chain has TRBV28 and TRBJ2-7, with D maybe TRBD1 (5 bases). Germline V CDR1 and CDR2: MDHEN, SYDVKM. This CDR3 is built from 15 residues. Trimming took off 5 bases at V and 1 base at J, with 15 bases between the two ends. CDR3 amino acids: CASSGAAVSSYEQYV. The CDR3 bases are TGTGCCAGCAGTGGGGCAGCAGTATCGTCCTACGAGCAGTACGTC.

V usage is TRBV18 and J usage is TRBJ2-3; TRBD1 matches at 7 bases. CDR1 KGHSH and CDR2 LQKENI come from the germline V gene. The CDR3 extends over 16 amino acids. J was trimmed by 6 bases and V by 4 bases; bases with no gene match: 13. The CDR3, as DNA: TGTGCCAGCTCACGTGCAGGGGGATCACTATCGGATACGCAGTATTTT. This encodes CASSRAGGSLSDTQYF.

In DNA form, the CDR3 reads TGTGCCAGCAGCTTATTGGGGGGGCAGCCAGATACGCAGTATTTT. It encodes CASSLLGGQPDTQYF. The rearrangement uses TRBV7-6 and TRBJ2-3; D is possibly TRBD2 (7 bases). Trimming took 2 bases from V and 4 from J, leaving 13 bases between them. This CDR3 region has 15 residues. Per the germline V gene, CDR1 is SGHVS and CDR2 is FNYEAQ.

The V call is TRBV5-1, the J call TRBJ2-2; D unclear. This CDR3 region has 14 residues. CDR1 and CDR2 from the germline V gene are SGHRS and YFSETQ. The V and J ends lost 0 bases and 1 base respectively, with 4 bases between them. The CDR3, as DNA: TGCGCCAGCAGCTTGGCTTGGAACACCGGGGAGCTGTTTTTT. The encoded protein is CASSLAWNTGELFF.